This T cell receptor (beta chain) was retrieved from a study of memory CD4+ T cells and cytomegalovirus serostatus. Single viable CD3+CD4+CD8-CD45RO+ cells were sorted as the memory CD4+ T cells. Positive selection with CD4 microbeads enriched total CD4+ T cells. Here immunoSEQ multiplex PCR was the method, and the copy in TCRdb shows in-frame clones only, minus some. This table holds 25,000 to 30,000 clones, 70% to 85% found once. CDR3 length: 15 amino acids. Germline V lookup: CDR1 SGHTA, CDR2 FQGNSA. The V gene lost 6 bases and the J gene lost 1 base, with 13 bases spanning the gap. The receptor's source is an adult in good health and CMV-seronegative. V and J are TRBV7-2 and TRBJ1-5; D not resolved. The sample taken for sequencing was memory CD4+ T cells from blood. The CDR3 DNA reads TGTGCCAGCAGTCCCAGGTTTGACAGCAATCAGCCCCAGCATTTT. As protein: CASSPRFDSNQPQHF.